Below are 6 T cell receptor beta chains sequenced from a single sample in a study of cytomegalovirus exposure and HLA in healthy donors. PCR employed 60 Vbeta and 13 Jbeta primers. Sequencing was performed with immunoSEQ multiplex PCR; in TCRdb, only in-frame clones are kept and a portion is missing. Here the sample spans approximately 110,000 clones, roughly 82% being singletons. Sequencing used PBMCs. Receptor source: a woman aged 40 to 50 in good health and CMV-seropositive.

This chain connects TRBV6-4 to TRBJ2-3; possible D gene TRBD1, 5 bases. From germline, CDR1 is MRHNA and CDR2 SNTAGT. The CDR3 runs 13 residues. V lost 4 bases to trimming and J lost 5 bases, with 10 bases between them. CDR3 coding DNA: TGTGCCAGCAGTGTACAGGTTGGAGATACGCAGTATTTT. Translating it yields CASSVQVGDTQYF.

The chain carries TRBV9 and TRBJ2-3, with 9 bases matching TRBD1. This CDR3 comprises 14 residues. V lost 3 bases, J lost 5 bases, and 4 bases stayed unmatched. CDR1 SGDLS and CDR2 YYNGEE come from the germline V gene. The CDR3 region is CASSEQGAEDTQYF. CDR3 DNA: TGTGCCAGCAGCGAACAGGGGGCGGAAGATACGCAGTATTTT.

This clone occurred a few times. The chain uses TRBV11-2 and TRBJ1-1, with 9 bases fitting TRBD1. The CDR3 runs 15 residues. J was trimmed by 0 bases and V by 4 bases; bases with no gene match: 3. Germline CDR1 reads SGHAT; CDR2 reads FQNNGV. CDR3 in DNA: TGTGCCAGCAGCTCCCGACAGGGGGTGAACACTGAAGCTTTCTTT. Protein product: CASSSRQGVNTEAFF. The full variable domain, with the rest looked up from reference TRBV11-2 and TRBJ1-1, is EAGVAQSPRYKIIEKRQSVAFWCNPISGHATLYWYQQILGQGPKLLIQFQNNGVVDDSQLPKDRFSAERLKGVDSTLKIQPAKLEDSAVYLCASSSRQGVNTEAFFGQGTRLTVV.

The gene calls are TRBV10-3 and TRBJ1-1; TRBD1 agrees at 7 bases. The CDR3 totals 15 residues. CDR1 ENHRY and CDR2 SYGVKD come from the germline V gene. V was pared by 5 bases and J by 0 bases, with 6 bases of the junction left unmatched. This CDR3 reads CAISTQGQMNTEAFF. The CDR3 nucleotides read TGTGCCATCAGTACTCAGGGACAGATGAACACTGAAGCTTTCTTT.

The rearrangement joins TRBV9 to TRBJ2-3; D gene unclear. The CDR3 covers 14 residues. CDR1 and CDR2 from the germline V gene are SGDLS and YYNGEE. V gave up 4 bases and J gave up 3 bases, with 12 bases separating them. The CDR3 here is CASSQRLGTDTQYF. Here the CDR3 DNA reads TGTGCCAGCAGCCAGCGTCTGGGTACAGATACGCAGTATTTT.

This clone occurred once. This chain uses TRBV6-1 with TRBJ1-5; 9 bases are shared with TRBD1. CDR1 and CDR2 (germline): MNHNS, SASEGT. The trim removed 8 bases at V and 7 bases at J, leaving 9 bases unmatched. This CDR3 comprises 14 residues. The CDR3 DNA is TGTGCCAGCGGGGAACAGGGGGCATGGCAGCCCCAGCATTTT. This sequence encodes CASGEQGAWQPQHF.